This TCR beta chain was documented in a study of blood T cell repertoires in COVID-19. Study information: COVID-19 samples, acute and convalescent, were from the United States, Italy and Spain. T cells, B-cell-depleted T cells, or PBMCs provided the cDNA or gDNA that served as material.

V lost 0 bases, J lost 6 bases, and 5 bases stayed unmatched. This CDR3 comprises 16 residues. CDR1 is MNHNS, CDR2 SASEGT, per germline. Produced via immunoSEQ multiplex PCR; TCRdb's table is partial and in-frame only. The sample has about 70,000 clones, about 89% seen once. The sequenced sample was peripheral blood. The source of this sequence is a man between 50 and 59 years old with COVID-19, enrolled during active disease. The chain joins TRBV6-1 to TRBJ2-3; 11 bases map to TRBD2. The CDR3 sequence: CASSEASGRAADTQYF. The CDR3 coding sequence is TGTGCCAGCAGTGAAGCTAGCGGGAGGGCAGCGGATACGCAGTATTTT.